This T cell receptor (beta chain) originates from a study of shared clonotypes between healthy human individuals. The V gene lost 5 bases and the J gene lost 7 bases, with 18 bases spanning the gap. The CDR3 totals 15 residues. Germline values: CDR1 SGHAT, CDR2 FQNNGV. This table comes from immunoSEQ multiplex PCR, and its TCRdb copy is limited to in-frame clones, with some not included. This table has about 2.1 million clones, about 93% appearing once. Positively selected for CCR7, the CD45RO-negative cells used as naive CD8 cells excluded terminally differentiated effector memory CD45RA+ cells. The sequence came from a man in his late teens or twenties in good health. Some clones in this sample may be carry-over from other donors' samples. The chain uses TRBV11-2 and TRBJ1-5; TRBD1 might be the D (6 bases). The specimen sequenced was naive CD8+ T cells from PBMCs. CDR3 sequence reads: CASSPSPEGVQPQHF. The CDR3 nucleotides read TGTGCCAGCAGCCCATCCCCCGAGGGGGTACAGCCCCAGCATTTT.